This entry features one T cell receptor (beta chain) sequence. Its antigen is not identified. This sample was taken from a study of identical twins. Study conclusions and caveats: Twin pairs' shared out-of-frame alpha sequences were enriched in low generation probability. High-abundance cord blood beta clonotypes had fewer insertions; memory repertoires showed none.

Germline-derived CDR1 and CDR2 are LNHNV and YYDKDF (reference sequence). The V end was cut by 0 bases, the J end by 0 bases, with 6 bases between. The CDR3 is made up of 14 amino acids. MiXCR was run by TCRdb on the 5' RACE reads, yielding one entry per CDR3 protein. The sample holds some 760,000 distinct CDR3 sequences, approximately 18% seen once. The sample was also reused in another study, on T cells expressing NK-cell markers. This second report adds: Whether expanded NKG2C+ T cell clones were HCMV specific stayed uncertain.

The chain employs TRBV15 and TRBJ2-7, with no clear D. The sample taken for sequencing was PBMCs. The source of this sequence is a woman younger than 30 in good health. The CDR3: CATSRDASSYEQYF. CDR3 sequence (DNA): TGTGCCACCAGCAGAGACGCCAGCTCCTACGAGCAGTACTTC.